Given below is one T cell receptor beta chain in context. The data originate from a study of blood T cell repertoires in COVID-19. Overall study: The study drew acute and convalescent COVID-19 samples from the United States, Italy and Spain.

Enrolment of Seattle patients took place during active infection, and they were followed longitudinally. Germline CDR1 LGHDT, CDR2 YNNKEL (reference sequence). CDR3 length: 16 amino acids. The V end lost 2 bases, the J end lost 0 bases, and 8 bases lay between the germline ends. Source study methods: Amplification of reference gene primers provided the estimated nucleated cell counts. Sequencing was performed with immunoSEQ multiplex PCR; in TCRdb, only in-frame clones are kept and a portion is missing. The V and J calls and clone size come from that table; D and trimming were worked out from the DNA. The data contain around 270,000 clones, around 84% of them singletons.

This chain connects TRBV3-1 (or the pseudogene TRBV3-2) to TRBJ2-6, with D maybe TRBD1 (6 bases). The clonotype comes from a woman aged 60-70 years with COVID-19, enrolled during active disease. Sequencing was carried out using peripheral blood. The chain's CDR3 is CASSQLGGSGANVLTF. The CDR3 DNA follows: TGTGCCAGCAGCCAATTAGGGGGCTCTGGGGCCAACGTCCTGACTTTC.